The 4 T cell receptor beta chains below come from one sample, sequenced in a study of T cell responses to AZD1222 COVID-19 vaccine. Only in-frame clones appear in the TCRdb table, and some are missing; sequencing was by immunoSEQ multiplex PCR. The sample shows some 150,000 clones, more than 75% of them seen only once. Sequencing was performed on peripheral blood, taken on day 0 of AZD1222 vaccination. These receptor sequences come from an adult in good health.

This chain connects TRBV7-9 to TRBJ2-5; 9 bases match TRBD2. CDR1 and CDR2 (germline): SEHNR, FQNEAQ (reference sequence). J was trimmed by 5 bases and V by 3 bases; bases with no gene match: 13. The CDR3 is made up of 17 amino acids. The CDR3 region has the DNA TGTGCCAGCAGCTTTGCCCTTCTGGGGACTAGCATTGAGACCCAGTACTTC. This translates into CASSFALLGTSIETQYF.

The DNA for the CDR3 is TGTGCCAGCAGTGCTTGGGCAAAAGAGACCCAGTACTTC. This sequence encodes CASSAWAKETQYF. This chain connects TRBV2 to TRBJ2-5, with D uncertain. Trimming took off 4 bases at V and 3 bases at J, with 9 bases between the two ends. Germline loops: CDR1 SNHLY, CDR2 FYNNEI. The CDR3 consists of 13 residues.

The chain combines TRBV6-5 with TRBJ1-6, with D perhaps TRBD1 (5 bases). The CDR3 totals 15 residues. Germline V gives CDR1 MNHEY, CDR2 SVGAGI. With 6 bases removed from V and 11 bases from J, the gap between germline ends came to 20 bases. CDR3 bases: TGTGCCAGCAGAGTTACAGGCCTAACTTCGCCACCCCTCCACTTT. Protein: CASRVTGLTSPPLHF.

The CDR3 loop is CASSLMGQGLLTGELFF. CDR3 nucleotide sequence: TGCGCCAGCAGCCTGATGGGACAGGGCCTCCTCACCGGGGAGCTGTTTTTT. The chain couples TRBV5-1 to TRBJ2-2, with TRBD1 matching 9 bases. The germline CDR1 and CDR2 sequences are SGHRS and YFSETQ. V dropped 4 bases and J dropped 4; count of bases not matched to a gene: 11. The CDR3 is made up of 17 amino acids.